The 21 T cell receptor beta chains reported below all come from one sample, sequenced in a study of blood T cells in healthy people across ages. A second PCR, run for about 7 to 11 cycles, used a sample-barcoded 5' primer plus a J-beta primer mix. TCRdb recomputed calls from the 5' RACE reads with MiXCR, one row per CDR3 protein. The sample records roughly 800,000 distinct CDR3 sequences, roughly 50% being singletons. The sample taken for sequencing was blood. Receptor source: a man aged 30 to 45 in good health.

Notes on this clonotype: At one end, the junction sequence differs from germline, possibly due to a read error. This chain connects TRBV7-2 to TRBJ2-7; D not certain. This CDR3 is built from 14 residues. The germline gives CDR1 SGHTA, CDR2 FQGNSA. In DNA form, the CDR3 reads TGTGCCGGCAGCTTATTGGCGTCGGTGTACGAGCAGTACTTC. This codes for CAGSLLASVYEQYF.

This clonotype was observed a few times. The chain combines TRBV6-4 with TRBJ2-1, with D maybe TRBD1 (7 bases). CDR1 and CDR2 from the germline V gene are MRHNA and SNTAGT. V was clipped by 9 bases and J by 6 bases, with 18 bases between them. The CDR3 length is 14 residues. CDR3 bases: TGTGCCAGTTCCCCCCAGGGGGAGGTCAATGAGCAGTTCTTC. It yields the protein CASSPQGEVNEQFF.

This clonotype has more than one count but fewer than ten. The chain couples TRBV11-2 to TRBJ2-7; possibly TRBD2 for D (6 bases). CDR1 is SGHAT, CDR2 FQNNGV, per germline. CDR3 length: 16 residues. The germline V and J ends were trimmed by 1 base and 4 bases, with 17 bases remaining between them. CDR3 coding DNA: TGTGCCAGCAGCTTAGGGGGGACTGGCCTACCTTACGAGCAGTACTTC. Translating it yields CASSLGGTGLPYEQYF. Complete variable domain (other parts from reference TRBV11-2 and TRBJ2-7): EAGVAQSPRYKIIEKRQSVAFWCNPISGHATLYWYQQILGQGPKLLIQFQNNGVVDDSQLPKDRFSAERLKGVDSTLKIQPAKLEDSAVYLCASSLGGTGLPYEQYFGPGTRLTVT.

J is TRBJ2-7 and V is TRBV6-5, with D possibly being TRBD1 or TRBD2 (6 bases each). Per the germline V gene, CDR1 is MNHEY and CDR2 is SVGAGI. The CDR3 runs 14 residues. The V and J ends lost 7 bases and 2 bases respectively, with 15 bases between them. CDR3 in amino acids: CASIQTGRPYEQYF. DNA for the CDR3: TGTGCCAGCATTCAAACAGGGAGGCCCTACGAGCAGTACTTC.

The chain employs TRBV9 and TRBJ1-2, with 7 positions matching TRBD1. Germline V gene sequence: CDR1 SGDLS, CDR2 YYNGEE. The CDR3 is 15 residues long. The V segment lost 3 bases and the J segment 6 bases; nucleotides outside the gene matches: 11. This CDR3 is CASSAEDRVIDGYTF. The CDR3 DNA is TGTGCCAGCAGCGCCGAAGACAGGGTAATCGATGGCTACACCTTC.

The V and J genes are TRBV18 and TRBJ2-3, with 8 bases that match TRBD2. V was clipped by 6 bases and J by 10 bases; unmatched bases: 18. Germline V lookup: CDR1 KGHSH, CDR2 LQKENI. This CDR3 has 16 amino acids. The CDR3 spells CASSPGLAPGVIAQYF. As DNA, the CDR3 is TGTGCCAGCTCCCCAGGACTAGCCCCAGGAGTAATAGCGCAGTATTTT. The whole variable domain, filled in from reference TRBV18 and TRBJ2-3, reads NAGVMQNPRHLVRRRGQEARLRCSPMKGHSHVYWYRQLPEEGLKFMVYLQKENIIDESGMPKERFSAEFPKEGPSILRIQQVVRGDSAAYFCASSPGLAPGVIAQYFGPGTRLTVL.

This rearrangement joins TRBV4-1 to TRBJ2-1; no clear D. The CDR3 runs 16 residues. Per the germline V gene, CDR1 is MGHRA and CDR2 is YSYEKL. Trimming stripped 1 base from V and 0 bases from J, with 10 bases between. The CDR3 spells CASSQVGLSSYNEQFF. As DNA, the CDR3 is TGCGCCAGCAGCCAAGTTGGGTTAAGCTCCTACAATGAGCAGTTCTTC.

The rearrangement uses TRBV20-1 and TRBJ2-5; 9 bases are a match to TRBD2. The germline V gene encodes CDR1 DFQATT and CDR2 SNEGSKA (reference sequence). This CDR3 has 14 residues. The J segment lost 2 bases and the V segment lost 6 bases, leaving 7 bases of the junction unmatched. The DNA of the CDR3 is TGCAGTGCATCCCAGGGACTAGCACAAGAGACCCAGTACTTC. Residues: CSASQGLAQETQYF.

The J gene is TRBJ1-4, the V gene TRBV25-1, with D unclear. V was clipped by 7 bases and J by 5 bases, with 26 bases between them. This CDR3 is built from 18 residues. CDR1 is MGHDK, CDR2 SYGVNS, per germline. The CDR3 sequence is CASKAGALSSGFNEKLFF. Written as DNA, the CDR3 is TGTGCCAGCAAAGCAGGCGCTTTGAGTTCGGGCTTCAATGAAAAACTGTTTTTT.

The chain is built from TRBV12-3 or TRBV12-4 and TRBJ2-3; D is unclear. The CDR3 covers 15 residues. V gave up 6 bases and J gave up 2 bases, with 15 bases separating them. CDR3: CASSPPGTYTDTQYF. CDR3 bases: TGTGCCAGCAGCCCTCCGGGCACTTACACAGATACGCAGTATTTT.

The chain uses TRBV12-3 or TRBV12-4 and TRBJ1-2, with no clear D. V was pared by 3 bases and J by 7 bases, with 15 bases between. This CDR3 region has 14 residues. CDR3: CASSLSGRASGYTF. CDR3 DNA sequence: TGTGCCAGCAGTTTGTCCGGGCGGGCTAGTGGCTACACCTTC.

V usage is TRBV6-5 and J usage is TRBJ1-1, with D perhaps matching TRBD1 (6 bases). Germline V CDR1 and CDR2: MNHEY, SVGAGI. Deletions cut 1 base from V and 1 base from J, with 10 bases between. CDR3 length: 15 amino acids. The CDR3 reads CASSYFLQGNTEAFF. DNA for the CDR3: TGTGCCAGCAGTTACTTCCTACAGGGGAACACTGAAGCTTTCTTT.

This clonotype was detected a few times. V gene TRBV6-5 combines with J gene TRBJ2-6, with D maybe TRBD2 (5 bases). This CDR3 has 17 amino acids. CDR1 MNHEY and CDR2 SVGAGI come from the germline V gene. V dropped 2 bases and J dropped 0 bases, with 11 bases sitting between them. In DNA form, the CDR3 reads TGTGCCAGCAGTTACGAGGGCTTGAGCTCTGGGGCCAACGTCCTGACTTTC. It yields the protein CASSYEGLSSGANVLTF.

The genes are TRBV12-3 or TRBV12-4 and TRBJ2-1, with D tentatively TRBD1 or TRBD2 (5 bases each). V lost 5 bases, J lost 6 bases, and 17 bases lay in between. The CDR3 length is 15 residues. The CDR3 loop is CASSPPARGSNEQFF. In DNA, the CDR3 is TGTGCCAGCAGTCCCCCGGCGAGGGGTTCCAATGAGCAGTTCTTC.

The V gene is TRBV30, the J gene TRBJ2-7; D is uncertain. The J call could be wrong; TRBJ2-5 is a better fit for the DNA end. This CDR3 comprises 13 residues. Germline lookup yields CDR1 GTSNPN and CDR2 SVGIG (reference sequence). The CDR3 here is CAWSGLQWETQYF. In nucleotides, the CDR3 is TGTGCCTGGAGTGGCCTCCAGTGGGAGACCCAGTACTTC.

This clonotype was seen a single time. CDR3 bases: TGTGCCAGCAGCTCACTAGCGGACTCGAGGACAGATACGCAGTATTTT. This encodes CASSSLADSRTDTQYF. The chain couples TRBV7-6 to TRBJ2-3; 8 nucleotides align to TRBD2. From germline, CDR1 is SGHVS and CDR2 FNYEAQ. The CDR3 extends over 16 amino acids. With V trimmed by 4 bases and J by 3 bases, 9 bases remained unmatched.

This clonotype was seen many times. The chain combines TRBV5-1 with TRBJ2-7; D not certain. Per the germline V gene, CDR1 is SGHRS and CDR2 is YFSETQ. This CDR3 spans 13 amino acids. V lost 5 bases, J lost 3 bases, and 12 bases lay in between. The CDR3 loop reads CASSPELFYEQYF. The CDR3 nucleotides read TGCGCCAGCAGTCCGGAACTCTTCTACGAGCAGTACTTC.

This clonotype was seen more than once but under ten times. This chain uses TRBV11-2 with TRBJ2-1, with D perhaps matching TRBD1 (6 bases). The germline CDR1 and CDR2 sequences are SGHAT and FQNNGV. V lost 4 bases, J lost 12 bases, and 16 bases lay in between. The CDR3 loop spans 13 amino acids. The CDR3 nucleotides are TGTGCCAGCAGCTCAAAGGGGGACCTCGGGCAGTTCTTC. This translates into CASSSKGDLGQFF.

The chain carries TRBV20-1 and TRBJ1-5; D is uncertain. CDR1 is DFQATT, CDR2 SNEGSKA, per germline (reference sequence). The CDR3 consists of 12 residues. V lost 5 bases, J lost 5 bases, and 10 bases lay in between. This CDR3 reads CSAGPGDQPQHF. The CDR3 region has the DNA TGCAGTGCTGGCCCAGGCGATCAGCCCCAGCATTTT.

The sample holds a few counts of this clonotype. The V gene is TRBV12-3 or TRBV12-4, the J gene TRBJ1-4; 7 bases match TRBD1. The CDR3 is 15 residues long. After removal of 5 bases from V and 4 bases from J, the junction contained 7 bases not matched to a gene. The CDR3 DNA is TGTGCCAGCAGTCCTCCGGGACAGCTTAATGAAAAACTGTTTTTT. It translates to CASSPPGQLNEKLFF.

The rearrangement joins TRBV4-1 to TRBJ2-3, with 8 bases fitting TRBD2. V dropped 1 base and J dropped 4; count of bases not matched to a gene: 10. The CDR3 is 17 amino acids. Germline CDR1 and CDR2: MGHRA and YSYEKL. This CDR3 reads CASSQVASGGRADTQYF. Written as DNA, the CDR3 is TGCGCCAGCAGCCAAGTAGCCAGCGGGGGACGGGCAGATACGCAGTATTTT.